This TCR beta chain stems from a study of cytomegalovirus exposure and HLA in healthy donors. Findings of the study overall: It was reported that the classifier diagnosed cytomegalovirus status with high specificity and sensitivity in both the original and validation cohorts.

All donors participated as healthy donors of bone marrow. In the PCR, 60 Vbeta and 13 Jbeta primers were used. The repertoire was sequenced with immunoSEQ multiplex PCR; TCRdb's copy has only in-frame clones and lacks some. Among about 190,000 clones, roughly 84% were seen once, and the ten largest hold around 0.25%. The CDR3 runs 16 residues. Germline V gene data show CDR1 as LGHNA and CDR2 as YSLEER. Trimming cost V 0 bases and J 0 bases, with 10 bases left between them. About this clone: Its antigen is as yet unknown.

This chain uses TRBV4-3 with TRBJ2-3; weak D call: TRBD2 (6 bases). Sequencing was performed on PBMCs. This TCR was sampled from a boy aged 5-17 years in good health and CMV-seronegative. The CDR3 reads CASSQDAAGSTDTQYF. CDR3 nucleotide sequence: TGCGCCAGCAGCCAAGACGCTGCGGGGAGCACAGATACGCAGTATTTT.